One sample yielded the 24 T cell receptor beta chains listed below, sequenced in a study of blood T cell repertoires in COVID-19. Clones were read by immunoSEQ multiplex PCR, and TCRdb kept only the in-frame ones, dropping some. The table shows over 150,000 clones, with roughly 84% occurring only once. Material for sequencing was peripheral blood. The source is a man aged 18 to 29 with active or convalescent COVID-19.

V is TRBV13 and J is TRBJ2-7; D gene unclear. Germline loops: CDR1 PRHDT, CDR2 FYEKMQ (reference sequence). This CDR3 contains 15 residues. Trimming stripped 7 bases from V and 0 bases from J, with 16 bases between. The DNA of the CDR3 is TGTGCCAGCACTATAATGACAATGGGCTCCTACGAGCAGTACTTC. Encoded protein: CASTIMTMGSYEQYF.

V is TRBV5-1 and J is TRBJ2-7; 8 bases agree with TRBD1. This CDR3 has 13 amino acids. J was trimmed by 3 bases and V by 4 bases; bases with no gene match: 3. From germline, CDR1 is SGHRS and CDR2 YFSETQ. The CDR3 bases are TGCGCCAGCAGCCTGGGACAGGACTACGAGCAGTACTTC. The encoded protein is CASSLGQDYEQYF.

The chain is built from TRBV19 and TRBJ2-1, with 11 bases fitting TRBD2. In germline, CDR1 is LNHDA, CDR2 SQIVND (reference sequence). There are 13 residues in the CDR3. CDR3 sequence (DNA): TGTGTCACCAGACTAGCGGGACTCAATGAGCAGTTCTTC. Its translation: CVTRLAGLNEQFF.

This rearrangement joins TRBV4-3 to TRBJ2-7; TRBD2 matches at 8 bases. Per germline, CDR1 LGHNA and CDR2 YSLEER. V lost 0 bases and J lost 4; bases outside the gene matches: 11. This CDR3 is built from 17 residues. This CDR3 is CASSQDWDGRASYEQYF. The CDR3 DNA reads TGCGCCAGCAGCCAAGATTGGGACGGGAGGGCCTCATACGAGCAGTACTTC.

The chain joins TRBV28 to TRBJ1-2; D is possibly TRBD1 (5 bases). This CDR3 has 13 residues. Germline V gene data show CDR1 as MDHEN and CDR2 as SYDVKM. V was clipped by 2 bases and J by 8 bases, with 12 bases between them. In DNA form, the CDR3 reads TGTGCCAGCAGTTTACTAGGGAGGGGAGGCTACACCTTC. The encoded protein is CASSLLGRGGYTF.

The chain combines TRBV7-2 with TRBJ1-1, with 9 bases fitting TRBD1. With V trimmed by 4 bases and J by 0 bases, 9 bases remained unmatched. Germline V gene sequence: CDR1 SGHTA, CDR2 FQGNSA. The CDR3 runs to 17 residues. In DNA form, the CDR3 reads TGTGCCAGCAGCTCAACAGGGGGCGCGAGGTTGAACACTGAAGCTTTCTTT. The encoded protein is CASSSTGGARLNTEAFF.

The CDR3 spells CASSVGDSSGANVLTF. CDR3 coding DNA: TGCGCCAGCAGCGTGGGGGACAGCTCTGGGGCCAACGTCCTGACTTTC. V and J are TRBV5-1 and TRBJ2-6; 7 bases agree with TRBD1. The CDR3 consists of 16 residues. J was trimmed by 0 bases and V by 4 bases; bases with no gene match: 4. Germline CDR1 reads SGHRS; CDR2 reads YFSETQ.

J is TRBJ1-1 and V is TRBV5-8; tentative D call: TRBD1 (6 bases). Trimming cost V 4 bases and J 4 bases, with 20 bases left between them. This CDR3 is built from 16 residues. Germline V lookup: CDR1 SGHTS, CDR2 YDEGEE. The chain's CDR3 is CASSPVAGERGTEAFF. The CDR3, as DNA: TGTGCCAGCAGCCCCGTGGCAGGGGAAAGAGGCACTGAAGCTTTCTTT.

This clone has just a few counts. This rearrangement joins TRBV5-6 to TRBJ1-3; maybe TRBD1 (6 bases). This CDR3 is built from 14 residues. The germline gives CDR1 SGHDT, CDR2 YYEEEE. V was trimmed by 4 bases and J by 6 bases, leaving 14 bases between them. The CDR3 is CASSVAGATNTIYF. The CDR3 nucleotides read TGTGCCAGCAGCGTCGCGGGGGCTACAAACACCATATATTTT.

The J gene is TRBJ1-1, the V gene TRBV7-2; D remains unclear. V lost 5 bases and J lost 5, with 12 bases in between. Germline CDR1 is SGHTA and CDR2 is FQGNSA. This CDR3 comprises 13 residues. The CDR3 DNA is TGTGCCAGCAGCAAACAACCGAGGACTGAAGCTTTCTTT. Translation gives CASSKQPRTEAFF.

The gene calls are TRBV5-6 and TRBJ2-5; weak D call: TRBD2 (6 bases). CDR3 size: 15 residues. The V gene lost 3 bases and the J gene lost 2 bases, with 14 bases spanning the gap. Per germline, CDR1 SGHDT and CDR2 YYEEEE. As DNA, the CDR3 is TGTGCCAGCAGCTCTTGGGGGGTGGGACAAGAGACCCAGTACTTC. Protein sequence: CASSSWGVGQETQYF.

This sequence joins TRBV9 and TRBJ2-2; tentative D call: TRBD2 (6 bases). V lost 0 bases to trimming and J lost 5 bases, with 11 bases between them. CDR1 is SGDLS, CDR2 YYNGEE, per germline. This CDR3 has 15 amino acids. CDR3 amino acids: CASSVAGSSTGELFF. DNA of the CDR3: TGTGCCAGCAGCGTAGCCGGGAGCAGTACCGGGGAGCTGTTTTTT.

The rearrangement links TRBV11-2 to TRBJ1-1; 9 nucleotides match TRBD1. The J segment lost 8 bases and the V segment lost 2 bases, leaving 12 bases of the junction unmatched. CDR1 and CDR2 (germline): SGHAT, FQNNGV. This CDR3 region has 16 residues. The CDR3: CASSLTATGGAGEAFF. CDR3 coding DNA: TGTGCCAGCAGCTTAACGGCTACAGGGGGCGCCGGGGAAGCTTTCTTT.

This chain connects TRBV7-8 to TRBJ1-6; 9 bases are a match to TRBD1. Germline loops: CDR1 SGHVS, CDR2 FQNEAQ. The CDR3 consists of 15 residues. J lost 7 bases, V lost 5 bases, and 6 bases had no gene match. The CDR3 DNA follows: TGTGCCAGCAGCCCGCGGACAGGGGCAAATTCACCCCTCCACTTT. It encodes CASSPRTGANSPLHF.

This clone was detected once. The gene calls are TRBV2 and TRBJ1-2, with D hard to call. Trimming removed 5 bases at V and 8 bases at J, with 21 bases between. CDR3 length equals 15 residues. Per the germline V gene, CDR1 is SNHLY and CDR2 is FYNNEI. The CDR3 spells CASSYMEGGLSGYTF. CDR3 DNA: TGTGCCAGCAGTTACATGGAAGGAGGGCTCTCCGGCTACACCTTC.

J is TRBJ2-2 and V is TRBV19, with 9 bases lining up with TRBD1. Germline V lookup: CDR1 LNHDA, CDR2 SQIVND (reference sequence). CDR3 length equals 15 residues. The junction had 4 bases not matched to a gene; V was cut back by 5 bases and J by 3 bases. The CDR3 DNA sequence: TGTGCCAGTAGTCCGGGACAGGGTTACACCGGGGAGCTGTTTTTT. Protein sequence: CASSPGQGYTGELFF.

The V gene is TRBV11-2, the J gene TRBJ2-7, with D maybe TRBD2 (6 bases). CDR1 is SGHAT and CDR2 is FQNNGV in the germline V gene. Trimming took 6 bases from V and 3 from J, leaving 9 bases between them. The CDR3 covers 12 residues. The CDR3, as DNA: TGTGCCAGCAGTGGGGGGTACTACGAGCAGTACTTC. This codes for CASSGGYYEQYF.

The V gene is TRBV7-9, the J gene TRBJ2-5, with 9 nucleotides matching TRBD2. Germline values: CDR1 SEHNR, CDR2 FQNEAQ (reference sequence). The CDR3 extends over 15 amino acids. The ends lost 1 base at V and 5 bases at J; junction bases unmatched: 5. This CDR3 reads CASSLGGTSRETQYF. The CDR3 nucleotides are TGTGCCAGCAGCTTAGGTGGGACTAGCAGGGAGACCCAGTACTTC.

The chain has TRBV6-5 and TRBJ1-3, with D uncertain. The ends were cut back, 6 bases at V and 2 bases at J, with 11 bases in the middle. Per germline, CDR1 MNHEY and CDR2 SVGAGI. The CDR3 spans 14 residues. In DNA, the CDR3 is TGTGCCAGCAGCGCACGGGGAACTGGAAACACCATATATTTT. It yields the protein CASSARGTGNTIYF.

This clone occurred a few times. V usage is TRBV4-3 and J usage is TRBJ1-3; the D gene is possibly TRBD1 (5 bases). Germline V lookup: CDR1 LGHNA, CDR2 YSLEER. The length of the CDR3 is 14 residues. The V gene lost 2 bases and the J gene lost 2 bases, with 7 bases spanning the gap. The CDR3 DNA follows: TGCGCCAGCAGCCAACAACAGGCTGGAAACACCATATATTTT. It translates to CASSQQQAGNTIYF.

The sample holds a few counts of this clone. The chain is built from TRBV11-3 and TRBJ2-3; 10 bases line up with TRBD2. Unmatched junction bases numbered 12, after V lost 6 bases and J lost 0 bases. This CDR3 spans 18 amino acids. Germline V gene lookup returns CDR1 SGHNT and CDR2 YENEEA. The DNA for the CDR3 is TGTGCCAGCAGTCGGGGGAGCGGGAGGGCCCTGAGCACAGATACGCAGTATTTT. Translating gives CASSRGSGRALSTDTQYF.

The genes are TRBV29-1 and TRBJ2-7; 9 nucleotides align to TRBD1. J lost 1 base, V lost 5 bases, and 9 bases had no gene match. The germline V gene has CDR1 SQVTM and CDR2 ANQGSEA. CDR3 length: 15 residues. The CDR3, as DNA: TGCAGCGTTAATGCCGGGACAGGGAATTCCTACGAGCAGTACTTC. Translated, it gives CSVNAGTGNSYEQYF.

The chain joins TRBV6-5 to TRBJ1-4; D not certain. The V end lost 0 bases, the J end lost 8 bases, and 7 bases lay between the germline ends. This CDR3 has 13 residues. From germline, CDR1 is MNHEY and CDR2 SVGAGI. CDR3 sequence reads: CASSYSAEEKLFF. CDR3 nucleotides: TGTGCCAGCAGTTACTCGGCAGAAGAAAAACTGTTTTTT.

The chain carries TRBV5-6 and TRBJ2-1; a weak D match, TRBD1 (6 bases). CDR1 is SGHDT and CDR2 is YYEEEE in the germline V gene. Trimming removed 4 bases at V and 9 bases at J, with 23 bases between. The CDR3 runs to 16 residues. The CDR3 sequence: CASSQKQGWSGGEQFF. The CDR3 nucleotides read TGTGCCAGCAGCCAAAAACAGGGTTGGAGTGGTGGTGAGCAGTTCTTC.